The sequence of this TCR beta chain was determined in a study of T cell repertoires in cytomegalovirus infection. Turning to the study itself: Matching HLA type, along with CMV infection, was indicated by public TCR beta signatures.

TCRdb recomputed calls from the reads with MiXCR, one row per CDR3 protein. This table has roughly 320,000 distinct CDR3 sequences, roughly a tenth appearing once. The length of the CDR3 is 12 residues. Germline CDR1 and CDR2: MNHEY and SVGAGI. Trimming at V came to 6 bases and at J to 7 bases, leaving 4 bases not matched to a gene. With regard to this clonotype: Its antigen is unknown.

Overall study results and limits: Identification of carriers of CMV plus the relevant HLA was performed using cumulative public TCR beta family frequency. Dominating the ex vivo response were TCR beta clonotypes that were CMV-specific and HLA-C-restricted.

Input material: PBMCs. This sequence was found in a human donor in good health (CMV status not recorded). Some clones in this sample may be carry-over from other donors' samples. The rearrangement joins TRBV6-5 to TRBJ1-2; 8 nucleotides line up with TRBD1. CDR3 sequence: CASRAGTGGYTF. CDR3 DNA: TGTGCCAGCAGGGCCGGGACAGGTGGCTACACCTTC.